A single sample gave rise to the 17 T cell receptor beta chains below, sequenced in a study of T cell repertoires in cytomegalovirus infection. Their antigens remain unidentified. MiXCR was run by TCRdb on the reads, yielding one entry per CDR3 protein. This table has about 110,000 distinct CDR3 sequences, around a tenth appearing once. Sequencing input: PBMCs, sequenced either directly or after in vitro stimulation (not recorded which). The receptor set was obtained from a human donor in good health (CMV status not recorded). Some clones in this sample may be carry-over from other donors' samples.

Of note for this clonotype: It may be a read error: a sequence one base away is much more abundant. The chain is built from TRBV28 and TRBJ1-1; D remains unclear. V was pared by 7 bases and J by 2 bases, with 14 bases between. The CDR3 runs 14 residues. The germline gives CDR1 MDHEN, CDR2 SYDVKM. CDR3 region: CASTTRGINTEAFF. The CDR3 DNA reads as TGTGCCAGCACCACACGGGGTATAAACACTGAAGCTTTCTTT.

The genes are TRBV10-1 and TRBJ2-5, with 13 bases fitting TRBD2. The germline gives CDR1 WNHNN, CDR2 SYGVQD (reference sequence). This CDR3 has 16 residues. V trimming: 3 bases; J trimming: 5 bases; junction bases outside the gene matches: 6. The CDR3 DNA sequence: TGCGCCAGCAGTGATACCGGACTAGCGGGAGTTGAGACCCAGTACTTC. The encoded protein is CASSDTGLAGVETQYF.

At least ten counts were recorded for this clonotype. The chain combines TRBV6-5 with TRBJ1-1; no clear D gene. The germline CDR1 and CDR2 sequences are MNHEY and SVGAGI. The length of the CDR3 is 13 residues. V shed 2 bases and J shed 2 bases, with 6 bases lying between them. The CDR3, as DNA: TGTGCCAGCAGTTACCTGGAAAACACTGAAGCTTTCTTT. Translation gives CASSYLENTEAFF.

This clonotype was observed many times. V usage is TRBV7-8 and J usage is TRBJ2-7; 8 positions match TRBD1. Trimming at V came to 4 bases and at J to 6 bases, leaving 2 bases not matched to a gene. This CDR3 has 12 amino acids. Germline CDR1 SGHVS, CDR2 FQNEAQ. CDR3 DNA: TGTGCCAGCAGCTGGACAGGGCCCGAGCAGTACTTC. It translates to CASSWTGPEQYF. The full variable domain, its missing parts supplied by reference TRBV7-8 and TRBJ2-7, is GAGVSQSPRYKVAKRGQDVALRCDPISGHVSLFWYQQALGQGPEFLTYFQNEAQLDKSGLPSDRFFAERPEGSVSTLKIQRTQQEDSAVYLCASSWTGPEQYFGPGTRLTVT.

V gene TRBV7-9 combines with J gene TRBJ2-2, with 7 bases fitting TRBD1. The CDR3 is 16 amino acids. The germline V gene encodes CDR1 SEHNR and CDR2 FQNEAQ (reference sequence). The junction had 13 bases not matched to a gene; V was cut back by 8 bases and J by 4 bases. CDR3 in amino acids: CASLKWGQWSTGELFF. CDR3 nucleotide sequence: TGTGCCAGCCTAAAATGGGGACAGTGGAGCACCGGGGAGCTGTTTTTT.

There are a few counts of this clonotype. This chain connects TRBV29-1 to TRBJ1-2; D may be TRBD1 (5 bases). The CDR3 runs 13 residues. The V and J ends lost 2 bases and 5 bases respectively, with 12 bases between them. Germline V gene lookup returns CDR1 SQVTM and CDR2 ANQGSEA. Here the CDR3 DNA reads TGCAGCGTTGAAAGGGGACGCGGATATGGCTACACCTTC. Translation gives CSVERGRGYGYTF.

The sample holds many counts of this clonotype. V usage is TRBV7-2 and J usage is TRBJ2-5, with D perhaps being TRBD1 or TRBD2 (5 bases each). The CDR3 spans 14 residues. Looked up from germline, CDR1 is SGHTA and CDR2 is FQGNSA. The germline V and J ends were trimmed by 6 bases and 2 bases, with 13 bases remaining between them. The CDR3 protein is CASRPGTAQETQYF. CDR3 DNA: TGTGCCAGCAGACCCGGGACGGCACAAGAGACCCAGTACTTC. The full variable domain, completed using reference TRBV7-2 and TRBJ2-5, is GAGVSQSPSNKVTEKGKDVELRCDPISGHTALYWYRQSLGQGLEFLIYFQGNSAPDKSGLPSDRFSAERTGGSVSTLTIQRTQQEDSAVYLCASRPGTAQETQYFGPGTRLLVL.

This clonotype was detected many times. The V gene is TRBV7-2, the J gene TRBJ2-3; D remains ambiguous. The germline CDR1 and CDR2 sequences are SGHTA and FQGNSA. Trimming took 1 base from V and 3 from J, leaving 5 bases between them. This CDR3 has 13 amino acids. DNA for the CDR3: TGTGCCAGCAGCTTAGTAGTTACAGATACGCAGTATTTT. This codes for CASSLVVTDTQYF.

This clonotype was recorded many times. The chain uses TRBV7-2 and TRBJ2-3; no clear D gene. The CDR3 covers 15 residues. Germline V gives CDR1 SGHTA, CDR2 FQGNSA. V lost 2 bases, J lost 2 bases, and 11 bases lay in between. CDR3 loop: CASSLRIVDTDTQYF. The CDR3 DNA is TGTGCCAGCAGCTTAAGGATCGTGGACACAGATACGCAGTATTTT.

There are many counts of this clonotype. V and J are TRBV6-1 and TRBJ1-2; D not resolved. CDR1 is MNHNS and CDR2 is SASEGT in the germline V gene. Trimming took 6 bases from V and 3 from J, leaving 14 bases between them. The CDR3 is 14 amino acids. The CDR3 sequence is CASRPTPPDYGYTF. The CDR3 bases are TGTGCCAGCAGACCGACCCCACCCGACTATGGCTACACCTTC.

There are many counts of this clonotype. The rearrangement joins TRBV6-5 to TRBJ1-4; D is ambiguous. The CDR3 consists of 13 residues. Germline CDR1 reads MNHEY; CDR2 reads SVGAGI. V lost 6 bases and J 8 bases, leaving 13 bases between the germline ends. CDR3 sequence: CASSPLSREKLFF. The CDR3 DNA is TGTGCCAGCAGCCCCTTGAGCAGAGAAAAACTGTTTTTT.

Ten or more counts support this clonotype. The rearrangement joins TRBV12-3 or TRBV12-4 to TRBJ1-5, with 12 positions matching TRBD1. The V and J ends lost 7 bases and 6 bases, in that order; junction bases with no gene match: 7. This CDR3 is built from 15 residues. The CDR3 loop reads CASTRGTGGIQPQHF. In DNA, the CDR3 is TGTGCCAGCACCAGAGGGACAGGGGGCATTCAGCCCCAGCATTTT.

This clonotype was counted many times. V usage is TRBV7-9 and J usage is TRBJ2-7; 8 positions match TRBD2. Unmatched junction bases numbered 6, after V lost 2 bases and J lost 3 bases. CDR3 size: 15 residues. Germline CDR1 and CDR2: SEHNR and FQNEAQ (reference sequence). CDR3 in amino acids: CASSLSGGLDYEQYV. The CDR3 DNA follows: TGTGCCAGCAGCTTAAGCGGGGGCTTGGACTACGAGCAGTACGTC.

This clonotype was counted at least ten times. V and J are TRBV2 and TRBJ1-5, with D uncertain. CDR3 length: 15 residues. Germline loops: CDR1 SNHLY, CDR2 FYNNEI. Trimming shortened V by 6 bases and J by 0 bases, and 12 bases separated the two germline ends. CDR3 DNA sequence: TGTGCCAGCAGCGCTCGCACAGTTAGCAATCAGCCCCAGCATTTT. This encodes CASSARTVSNQPQHF.

There are many counts of this clonotype. V is TRBV7-2 and J is TRBJ2-7; TRBD1 agrees at 7 bases. CDR1 and CDR2 (germline): SGHTA, FQGNSA. This CDR3 spans 13 amino acids. The J segment lost 13 bases and the V segment lost 5 bases, leaving 14 bases of the junction unmatched. CDR3 nucleotide sequence: TGTGCCAGCAGCCGAGGACAGGAGTTAGCTTCTTACTTC. This gives the protein CASSRGQELASYF.

The chain carries TRBV6-2 or TRBV6-3 and TRBJ2-3; 9 bases line up with TRBD2. Trimming removed 1 base from V and 4 bases from J; junction bases left unmatched: 3. There are 15 residues in the CDR3. Germline-derived CDR1 and CDR2 are MNHEY and SVGEGT. The CDR3 is CASSYLAGAPDTQYF. The CDR3 DNA follows: TGTGCCAGCAGTTACTTAGCGGGAGCCCCAGATACGCAGTATTTT.

This clonotype was counted ten times or more. This chain joins TRBV7-6 and TRBJ2-1; D call uncertain. The CDR3 is made up of 15 amino acids. Looked up from germline, CDR1 is SGHVS and CDR2 is FNYEAQ. V was trimmed by 2 bases and J by 6 bases, leaving 14 bases between them. The CDR3 region has the DNA TGTGCCAGCAGCTTATTTTACGGGCGCGGCAATGAGCAGTTCTTC. Translated: CASSLFYGRGNEQFF. The full variable domain, with the rest looked up from reference TRBV7-6 and TRBJ2-1, is GAGVSQSPRYKVTKRGQDVALRCDPISGHVSLYWYRQALGQGPEFLTYFNYEAQQDKSGLPNDRFSAERPEGSISTLTIQRTEQRDSAMYRCASSLFYGRGNEQFFGPGTRLTVL.